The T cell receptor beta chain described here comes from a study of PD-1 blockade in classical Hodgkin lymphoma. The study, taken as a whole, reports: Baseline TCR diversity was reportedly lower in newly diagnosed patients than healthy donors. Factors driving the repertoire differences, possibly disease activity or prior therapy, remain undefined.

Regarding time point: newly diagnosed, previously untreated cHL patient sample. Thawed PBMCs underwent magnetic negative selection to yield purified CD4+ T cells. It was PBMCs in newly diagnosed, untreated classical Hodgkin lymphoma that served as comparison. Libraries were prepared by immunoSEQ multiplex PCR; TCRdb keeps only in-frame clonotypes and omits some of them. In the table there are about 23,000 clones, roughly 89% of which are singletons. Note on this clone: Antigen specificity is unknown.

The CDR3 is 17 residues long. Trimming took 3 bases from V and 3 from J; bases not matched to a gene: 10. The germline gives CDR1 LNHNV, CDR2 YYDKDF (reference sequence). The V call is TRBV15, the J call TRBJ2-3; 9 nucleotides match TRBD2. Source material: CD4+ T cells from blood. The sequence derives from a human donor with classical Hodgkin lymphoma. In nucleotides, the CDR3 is TGTGCCACCAGCAGGTTTAGCGGGAGCGGTACAACAGATACGCAGTATTTT. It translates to CATSRFSGSGTTDTQYF.